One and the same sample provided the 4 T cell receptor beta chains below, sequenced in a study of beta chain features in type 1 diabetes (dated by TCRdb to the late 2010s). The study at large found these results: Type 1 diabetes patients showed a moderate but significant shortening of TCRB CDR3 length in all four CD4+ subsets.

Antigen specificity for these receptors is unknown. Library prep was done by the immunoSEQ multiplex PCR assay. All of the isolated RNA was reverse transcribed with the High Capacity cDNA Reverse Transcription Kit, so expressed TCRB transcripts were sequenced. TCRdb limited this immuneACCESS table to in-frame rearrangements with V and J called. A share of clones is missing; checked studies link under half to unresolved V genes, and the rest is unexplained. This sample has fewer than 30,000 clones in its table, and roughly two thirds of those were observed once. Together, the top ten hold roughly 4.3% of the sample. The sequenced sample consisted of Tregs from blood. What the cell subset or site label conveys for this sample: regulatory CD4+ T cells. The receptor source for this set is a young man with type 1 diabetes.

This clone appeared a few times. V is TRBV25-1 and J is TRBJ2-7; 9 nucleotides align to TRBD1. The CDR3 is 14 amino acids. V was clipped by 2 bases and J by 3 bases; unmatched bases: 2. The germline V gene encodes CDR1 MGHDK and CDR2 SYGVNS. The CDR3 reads CASSETGGFYEQYF. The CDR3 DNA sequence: TGTGCCAGCAGTGAAACAGGGGGCTTCTACGAGCAGTACTTC.

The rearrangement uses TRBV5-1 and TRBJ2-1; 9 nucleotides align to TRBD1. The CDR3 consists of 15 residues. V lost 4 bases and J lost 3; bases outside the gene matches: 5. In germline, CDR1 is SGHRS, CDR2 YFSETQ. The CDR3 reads CASSETGGIYNEQFF. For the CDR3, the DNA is TGCGCCAGCAGCGAGACAGGGGGGATCTACAATGAGCAGTTCTTC.

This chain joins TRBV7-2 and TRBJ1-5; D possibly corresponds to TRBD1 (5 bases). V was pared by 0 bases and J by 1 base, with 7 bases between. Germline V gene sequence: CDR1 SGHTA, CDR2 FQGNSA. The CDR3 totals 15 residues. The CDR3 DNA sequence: TGTGCCAGCAGCTTAGCGGGGGGGAGCAATCAGCCCCAGCATTTT. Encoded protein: CASSLAGGSNQPQHF.

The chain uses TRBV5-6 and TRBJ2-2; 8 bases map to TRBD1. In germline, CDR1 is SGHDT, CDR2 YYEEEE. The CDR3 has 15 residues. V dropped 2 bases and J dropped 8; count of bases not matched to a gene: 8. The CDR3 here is CASSFRTGLSGELFF. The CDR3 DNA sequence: TGTGCCAGCAGCTTTAGGACAGGGCTATCAGGGGAGCTGTTTTTT.